This is a list of T cell receptor beta chains from one sample in a study of Ad26.COV2.S vaccination and SARS-CoV-2 variants. Profiling relied on immunoSEQ multiplex PCR, and the TCRdb table lists in-frame clones only, not all of them. The sample records around 320,000 clones, over 75% being singletons. The source material was peripheral blood, sampled in a trial of Ad26.COV2.S vaccine versus placebo. Receptors were obtained from a person between 18 and 65 years old who received the Ad26.COV2.S COVID-19 vaccine or a placebo. Each CDR3 is given without its conserved first and last residue. Fields, in order: J gene, D gene, V gene, CDR3 protein. The D gene is left open where the match is weak.

J gene: TRBJ2-2
D gene: TRBD1
V gene: TRBV2
CDR3 protein: ASRPRQGGTGELF

J gene: TRBJ1-5
D gene: TRBD1
V gene: TRBV27
CDR3 protein: ATSTGGGQPQH

J gene: TRBJ1-1
D gene: .
V gene: TRBV3-1/TRBV3-2
CDR3 protein: ASSARGKNTEAF

J gene: TRBJ2-7
D gene: TRBD1
V gene: TRBV5-1
CDR3 protein: ASSFGTDEQY

J gene: TRBJ1-3
D gene: .
V gene: TRBV7-2
CDR3 protein: ASSLPAAGNTIY

J gene: TRBJ2-5
D gene: .
V gene: TRBV25-1
CDR3 protein: ASSEYTLQETQY

J gene: TRBJ1-1
D gene: .
V gene: TRBV7-9
CDR3 protein: ASSLGWPPRDTEAF

J gene: TRBJ1-1
D gene: .
V gene: TRBV16
CDR3 protein: ASSQSRYEAF

J gene: TRBJ2-3
D gene: TRBD2
V gene: TRBV5-1
CDR3 protein: ASSFSGGAIDTQY

J gene: TRBJ1-6
D gene: .
V gene: TRBV3-1/TRBV3-2
CDR3 protein: ASSQDQAAGSPLH

J gene: TRBJ2-2
D gene: .
V gene: TRBV6-5
CDR3 protein: ASFAGASTGELF

J gene: TRBJ1-6
D gene: .
V gene: TRBV5-5
CDR3 protein: ASSLATRQKIALH

J gene: TRBJ1-5
D gene: .
V gene: TRBV30
CDR3 protein: AWSAIDSNQPQH

J gene: TRBJ1-2
D gene: TRBD1
V gene: TRBV19
CDR3 protein: ASSNTGQGPYGYT

J gene: TRBJ1-6
D gene: TRBD1
V gene: TRBV27
CDR3 protein: ASSLQGVFTSPLH

J gene: TRBJ1-1
D gene: .
V gene: TRBV6-1
CDR3 protein: ASSEFGLGTEAF

J gene: TRBJ2-2
D gene: TRBD1
V gene: TRBV3-1/TRBV3-2
CDR3 protein: ATESRQGLNTGELF

J gene: TRBJ2-5
D gene: .
V gene: TRBV3-1/TRBV3-2
CDR3 protein: ASSQSGGTQY

J gene: TRBJ1-1
D gene: .
V gene: TRBV3-1/TRBV3-2
CDR3 protein: ASSPRVYTEAF

J gene: TRBJ2-3
D gene: TRBD1
V gene: TRBV10-3
CDR3 protein: ATLTGLTDTQY

J gene: TRBJ2-5
D gene: .
V gene: TRBV6-2/TRBV6-3
CDR3 protein: ASSYGGQETQY

J gene: TRBJ1-5
D gene: TRBD1
V gene: TRBV7-9
CDR3 protein: ASSQGQGGNQPQH

J gene: TRBJ2-1
D gene: .
V gene: TRBV4-1
CDR3 protein: ASSQEDRFYNEQF

J gene: TRBJ1-5
D gene: TRBD1
V gene: TRBV6-1
CDR3 protein: ASSELSQGNNQPQH

J gene: TRBJ1-3
D gene: .
V gene: TRBV14
CDR3 protein: ASSQELFFPDRAGNTIY

J gene: TRBJ1-6
D gene: .
V gene: TRBV7-2
CDR3 protein: ASSPAKSYNSPLH

J gene: TRBJ2-5
D gene: .
V gene: TRBV7-3
CDR3 protein: ASSSLSWETQY

J gene: TRBJ1-4
D gene: TRBD1
V gene: TRBV7-6
CDR3 protein: ASSSRQGAIEKLF

J gene: TRBJ1-2
D gene: .
V gene: TRBV12-3/TRBV12-4
CDR3 protein: ASTTQGHYGYT

J gene: TRBJ2-2
D gene: .
V gene: TRBV9
CDR3 protein: ASSVEITSNTGELF

J gene: TRBJ2-7
D gene: .
V gene: TRBV13
CDR3 protein: ASTNPLGVNASYEQY

J gene: TRBJ1-5
D gene: .
V gene: TRBV24-1
CDR3 protein: ATSDRTVSGPQH

J gene: TRBJ2-1
D gene: TRBD1
V gene: TRBV7-9
CDR3 protein: ASSRDRGPRDEQF

J gene: TRBJ2-3
D gene: .
V gene: TRBV5-4
CDR3 protein: ASSLSTDTQY

J gene: TRBJ2-4
D gene: .
V gene: TRBV12-5
CDR3 protein: ASGPATSDIQY

J gene: TRBJ2-3
D gene: TRBD2
V gene: TRBV7-2
CDR3 protein: ASSLANSGGTDTQY

J gene: TRBJ1-5
D gene: .
V gene: TRBV19
CDR3 protein: ASSPSQLGYNQPQH

J gene: TRBJ1-5
D gene: .
V gene: TRBV2
CDR3 protein: ASSEVTVHSNQPQH

J gene: TRBJ2-1
D gene: .
V gene: TRBV6-5
CDR3 protein: ASSYSEGSEQF

J gene: TRBJ2-3
D gene: TRBD1
V gene: TRBV7-9
CDR3 protein: ASSLTGALTDTQY

J gene: TRBJ1-1
D gene: .
V gene: TRBV11-3
CDR3 protein: ASSLQPSTEAF

J gene: TRBJ1-4
D gene: TRBD1
V gene: TRBV2
CDR3 protein: ASRGTDDRRHANEKLF

J gene: TRBJ2-7
D gene: TRBD2
V gene: TRBV9
CDR3 protein: ASSPKRGVYEQY

J gene: TRBJ2-5
D gene: .
V gene: TRBV7-2
CDR3 protein: ASSSNRVQETQY

J gene: TRBJ1-5
D gene: TRBD1
V gene: TRBV7-8
CDR3 protein: ASSLAVGDRATFQSAQH

J gene: TRBJ1-4
D gene: .
V gene: TRBV5-1
CDR3 protein: ASSGTGVGDNEKLF

J gene: TRBJ1-1
D gene: .
V gene: TRBV11-1
CDR3 protein: ASSSSRGGEAEAF